Listed below are T cell receptor beta chains from one sample, sequenced in a study of blood T cell repertoires in COVID-19. Only in-frame clones appear in the TCRdb table, and some are missing; sequencing was by immunoSEQ multiplex PCR. In the table there are about 92,000 clones, around 82% of which are singletons. The source material was peripheral blood. The receptors shown here come from a man between 45 and 60 years old who had recovered from COVID-19. The CDR3 runs from the conserved cysteine through the conserved F or W. Each record gives: CDR3 DNA, CDR3 protein, V gene, clone size, J gene, D gene. The D gene is left open where the match is weak. For some rows the clone size is stated as once, few or many, or as a class when expanded; others skip it.

TGCGCCAGCAGCTTCAACGAGGGTGGCACTGAAGCTTTCTTT CASSFNEGGTEAFF TRBV5-1 - TRBJ1-1 -
TGCAGTGTGGGAGATGGGTTAGGTACGTTCTTC CSVGDGLGTFF TRBV20-1 - TRBJ2-1 -
TGTGCCAGCAGTTTGGGCAGCGGTTACTATGGCTACACCTTC CASSLGSGYYGYTF TRBV28 - TRBJ1-2 -
TGTGCCAGCCAGGACGTGGAGGTTAGTGAGAAGCAGTACTTC CASQDVEVSEKQYF TRBV2 - TRBJ2-7 -
TGTGCCAGCAGTGAAGGACAGATCATGGCCGGGGAGCTGTTTTTT CASSEGQIMAGELFF TRBV9 few TRBJ2-2 -
TGTGCCACCAGTGACACAGGCCAGACCCAGCATTTT CATSDTGQTQHF TRBV24-1 - TRBJ1-5 -
TGTGCCAGCAGTTATTCGGAGGCGCAGGAGTACTTC CASSYSEAQEYF TRBV6-2/TRBV6-3 - TRBJ2-5 -
TGTGCCACGAGAGACCCGGGGTTGTTTAGCGAGCAGTACTTC CATRDPGLFSEQYF TRBV6-5 - TRBJ2-7 -
TGTGCCTGGAGTGTGACAGGGGATCAATATGGCTACACCTTC CAWSVTGDQYGYTF TRBV30 - TRBJ1-2 TRBD1
TGTGCCAGCAGCTTAGCCGGGGGGGAGGGGAATGAGCAGTTCTTC CASSLAGGEGNEQFF TRBV11-3 - TRBJ2-1 TRBD2
TGTGCCTGGAGTGTACTAGCGGTTAGCACAGATACGCAGTATTTT CAWSVLAVSTDTQYF TRBV30 - TRBJ2-3 TRBD2
TGTGCCAGCAGCTCCCTTGGACTGCCTAATTCACCCCTCCACTTT CASSSLGLPNSPLHF TRBV7-9 - TRBJ1-6 -
TGCGCCAGCAGCCAAGATTGGGGAGGAGTGGAACAGTACTTC CASSQDWGGVEQYF TRBV4-3 once TRBJ2-7 -
TGCGCCAGCAGCCAAGATACAGGGCACAATCAGCCCCAGCATTTT CASSQDTGHNQPQHF TRBV4-3 - TRBJ1-5 -
TGTGCCAGCAGCTTAGGGACAGGGAATTCCTACGAGCAGTACTTC CASSLGTGNSYEQYF TRBV7-8 - TRBJ2-7 TRBD1
TGTGCCAGCAGGAAGCCGGGAGGGAGAGGAAATGAGCAGTTCTTC CASRKPGGRGNEQFF TRBV7-2 - TRBJ2-1 TRBD2
TGTGCCTGGAGTGGGCAGCAGGGTTCACCCCTCCACTTT CAWSGQQGSPLHF TRBV30 - TRBJ1-6 -
TGTGCCAGCAGCTCATGGGGGGTCGCAGATACGCAGTATTTT CASSSWGVADTQYF TRBV6-6 few TRBJ2-3 -
TGTGCCAGCAGGGACAGGGATCGGGGTGGCTACACCTTC CASRDRDRGGYTF TRBV27 - TRBJ1-2 TRBD1
TGCAGCGTTGAGGGACTAGCGGGGGGCCGGAACACCGGGGAGCTGTTTTTT CSVEGLAGGRNTGELFF TRBV29-1 - TRBJ2-2 TRBD2
TGTGCCAGCCGACTAGGACAGGGGGATCAGCCCCAGCATTTT CASRLGQGDQPQHF TRBV18 - TRBJ1-5 TRBD1
TGCGCCAGCATAACCCGGGACAGGGAATACACTGAAGCTTTCTTT CASITRDREYTEAFF TRBV10-1 - TRBJ1-1 TRBD1
TGTGCCAGCAGCTTAGGATCCGCGGGGGGAGGCGGGGATACGCAGTATTTT CASSLGSAGGGGDTQYF TRBV7-2 - TRBJ2-3 TRBD2
TGTGCCAGCAGCTTAACAGGGAGTAAACAAGAGACCCAGTACTTC CASSLTGSKQETQYF TRBV7-3 - TRBJ2-5 -
TGCGCCAGCAGCCAAGCTTCAGGGGCGGCGGCCTATGGCTACACCTTC CASSQASGAAAYGYTF TRBV4-1 - TRBJ1-2 -
TGTGCCAGTAGTAGGGGGACAGGGGGAAATCCCCTCCACTTT CASSRGTGGNPLHF TRBV19 - TRBJ1-6 TRBD1
TGTGCCAGCAGCACACGACAAACCGGGGAGCTGTTTTTT CASSTRQTGELFF TRBV7-2 - TRBJ2-2 -
TGCGCCAGCAGCCAAGATCGGGATCGGACAAAACTGTTTTTT CASSQDRDRTKLFF TRBV4-1 few TRBJ1-4 -
TGCGCCAGCAGCATACAAAAACAGGGGGGAAATGAGCAGTTCTTC CASSIQKQGGNEQFF TRBV5-1 - TRBJ2-1 TRBD1
TGTGCCAGTAGTATAACAGGAGACAGCAATCAGCCCCAGCATTTT CASSITGDSNQPQHF TRBV19 - TRBJ1-5 -
TGTGCCAGCGGTACTGGTTCCGGCTACACCTTC CASGTGSGYTF TRBV6-5 - TRBJ1-2 -
TGTGCCAGCAGCATGCGACTAGCGGGGTATAGCACAGATACGCAGTATTTT CASSMRLAGYSTDTQYF TRBV3-1/TRBV3-2 few TRBJ2-3 TRBD2
TGTGCCAGCAGCTCCGGACAGGGGTCTCAGACCGGGGAGCTGTTTTTT CASSSGQGSQTGELFF TRBV7-2 - TRBJ2-2 TRBD1
TGTGCCAGTAGTGAGACAGGGGGCGTCACTGAAGCTTTCTTT CASSETGGVTEAFF TRBV19 - TRBJ1-1 TRBD1
TGTGCCAGCAGTTCCCAATGGGGGAGAGTAGCGGGCTACGAGCAGTACTTC CASSSQWGRVAGYEQYF TRBV28 - TRBJ2-7 TRBD2
TGCGCCAGCAGCCCCGGGACAAATAGAGAGACCCAGTACTTC CASSPGTNRETQYF TRBV5-1 - TRBJ2-5 -
TGTGCCAGCAGCTTAAATCCACCCGGGAGTGGTGGAACAGATACGCAGTATTTT CASSLNPPGSGGTDTQYF TRBV7-2 - TRBJ2-3 -
TGTGCCAGCAGCTTTAGCGGGGGGGCCTCTGGGGCCAACGTCCTGACTTTC CASSFSGGASGANVLTF TRBV7-3 - TRBJ2-6 TRBD2
TGTGCCAGCAGTTTACTAGCGGGAACCTACAATGAGCAGTTCTTC CASSLLAGTYNEQFF TRBV2 - TRBJ2-1 TRBD2
TGTGCCAGCAGCCGGGACAGGGATCAGCCCCAGCATTTT CASSRDRDQPQHF TRBV7-7 - TRBJ1-5 TRBD1
TGTGCCAGCAGCTTTCCCGGGGGGCTGCAGTATTTT CASSFPGGLQYF TRBV7-3 - TRBJ2-3 -
TGTGCCAGCGGCGGGAGGGCCGCGGGTGAGCAGTACTTC CASGGRAAGEQYF TRBV7-2 - TRBJ2-7 TRBD2
TGTGCCAGCAGTCTGGGGCTTGGCTTAACTCGCACAGATACGCAGTATTTT CASSLGLGLTRTDTQYF TRBV13 - TRBJ2-3 -
TGTGCCAGCAGTTCCCCCTGGGGTGCGGGAGGGCAAGAGACCCAGTACTTC CASSSPWGAGGQETQYF TRBV28 few TRBJ2-5 TRBD2
TGTGCCAGCATGAAGGACAGGGGTAGAGCCGGCACTGAAGCTTTCTTT CASMKDRGRAGTEAFF TRBV5-6 few TRBJ1-1 TRBD1
TGTGCCTGGAGTCTTGAACAGGGGTTTCGTGAAAAACTGTTTTTT CAWSLEQGFREKLFF TRBV30 - TRBJ1-4 TRBD1
TGTGCCAGCAGCTTAAACCAGGGGGGATTCACAGATACGCAGTATTTT CASSLNQGGFTDTQYF TRBV13 - TRBJ2-3 -
TGTGCCAGTAGACCGACAGGGGAGATCATGGACACCGGGGAGCTGTTTTTT CASRPTGEIMDTGELFF TRBV19 - TRBJ2-2 TRBD1
TGTGCCAGCAGCGTAGGAGAGGGATTTGGTGGCTACACCTTC CASSVGEGFGGYTF TRBV9 - TRBJ1-2 -
TGTGCCAGCAGCTTATACCGGGGAGACGGCTCTAATTCACCCCTCCACTTT CASSLYRGDGSNSPLHF TRBV7-9 - TRBJ1-6 -
TGTGCCAGCAGTGAAGAGCAGGGAAATCAGCCCCAGCATTTT CASSEEQGNQPQHF TRBV2 - TRBJ1-5 -
TGTGCCAGCTCACCCGGGACAGGGAACACCGGGGAGCTGTTTTTT CASSPGTGNTGELFF TRBV18 - TRBJ2-2 TRBD1
TGTGCCAGCAGGCCACAGGGAGATCCCCACGAGCAGTACTTC CASRPQGDPHEQYF TRBV5-4 - TRBJ2-7 -
TGTGCCAGCTCAGACGGACAGGGGAACACTGAAGCTTTCTTT CASSDGQGNTEAFF TRBV18 - TRBJ1-1 TRBD1
TGTGCCAGCTCACCAGCGCGGGATCAGCCCCAGCATTTT CASSPARDQPQHF TRBV18 once TRBJ1-5 -
TGTGCCAGCAGCTTCGGTGAAAAACTGTTTTTT CASSFGEKLFF TRBV7-9 once TRBJ1-4 -